Sequencing of this TCR beta chain was carried out in a study of CD8 T cells in ankylosing spondylitis. A single record per CDR3 protein comes from TCRdb applying MiXCR to the 5' RACE reads. The sample lists approximately 140,000 distinct CDR3 sequences, around 45% seen once, with 13% to 15% in the top ten. Sequenced sample: synovial fluid, either unsorted or a sorted T cell fraction (not recorded which). This clonotype originated in a male donor with ankylosing spondylitis.

The CDR3 is CASSVQGPASNSPLHF. The CDR3 bases are TGTGCCAGCAGTGTTCAGGGGCCGGCTAGCAATTCACCCCTCCACTTT. The chain recombines TRBV25-1 with TRBJ1-6; maybe TRBD1 (6 bases). From germline, CDR1 is MGHDK and CDR2 SYGVNS. The CDR3 contains 16 residues. With 4 bases removed from V and 7 bases from J, the gap between germline ends came to 17 bases.